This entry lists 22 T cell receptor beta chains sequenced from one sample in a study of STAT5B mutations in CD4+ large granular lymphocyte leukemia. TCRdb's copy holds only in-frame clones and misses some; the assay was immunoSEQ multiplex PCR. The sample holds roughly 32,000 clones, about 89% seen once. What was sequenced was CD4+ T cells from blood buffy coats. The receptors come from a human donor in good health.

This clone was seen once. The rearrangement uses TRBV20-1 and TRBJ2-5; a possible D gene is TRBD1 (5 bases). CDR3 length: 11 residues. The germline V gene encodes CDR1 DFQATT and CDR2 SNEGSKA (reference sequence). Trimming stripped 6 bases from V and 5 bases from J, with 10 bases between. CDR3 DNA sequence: TGCAGTGCGAGACAGAGGGAGACCCAGTACTTC. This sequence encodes CSARQRETQYF.

CDR3 amino acids: CATSRARSPTDTQYF. The DNA of the CDR3 is TGTGCCACCAGCAGAGCTCGGTCCCCTACAGATACGCAGTATTTT. The chain is built from TRBV15 and TRBJ2-3; no firm D call. The length of the CDR3 is 15 residues. The germline V gene has CDR1 LNHNV and CDR2 YYDKDF (reference sequence). Trimming cost V 1 base and J 3 bases, with 11 bases left between them.

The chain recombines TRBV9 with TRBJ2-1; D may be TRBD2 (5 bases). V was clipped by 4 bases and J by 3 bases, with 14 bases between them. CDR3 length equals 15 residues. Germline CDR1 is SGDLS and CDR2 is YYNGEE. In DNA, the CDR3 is TGTGCCAGCAGCCCCGGTCCCCGGGGCTACAATGAGCAGTTCTTC. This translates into CASSPGPRGYNEQFF.

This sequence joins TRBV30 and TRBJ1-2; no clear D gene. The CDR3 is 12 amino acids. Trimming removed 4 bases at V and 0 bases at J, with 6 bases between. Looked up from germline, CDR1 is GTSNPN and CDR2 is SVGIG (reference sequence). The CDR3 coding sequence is TGTGCCTGGACGGGCTCTAACTATGGCTACACCTTC. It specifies CAWTGSNYGYTF.

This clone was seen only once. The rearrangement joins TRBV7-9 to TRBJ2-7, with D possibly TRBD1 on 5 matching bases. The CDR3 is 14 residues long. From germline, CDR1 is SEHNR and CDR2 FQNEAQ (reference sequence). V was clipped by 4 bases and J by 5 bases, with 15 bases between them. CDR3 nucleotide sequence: TGTGCCAGCAGCTCCCCAGGGAACCCGAACGAGCAGTACTTC. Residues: CASSSPGNPNEQYF.

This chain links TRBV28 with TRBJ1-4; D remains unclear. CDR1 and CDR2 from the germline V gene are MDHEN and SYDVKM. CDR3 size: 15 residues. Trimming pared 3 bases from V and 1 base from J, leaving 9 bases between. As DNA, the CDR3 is TGTGCCAGCAGTTTCGTGGGAGTAACTAATGAAAAACTGTTTTTT. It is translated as CASSFVGVTNEKLFF.

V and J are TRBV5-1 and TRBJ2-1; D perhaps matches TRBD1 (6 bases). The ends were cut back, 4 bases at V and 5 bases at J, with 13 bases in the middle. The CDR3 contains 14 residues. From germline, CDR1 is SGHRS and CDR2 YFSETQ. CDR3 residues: CASSIRTENNEQFF. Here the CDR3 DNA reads TGCGCCAGCAGCATTCGGACAGAGAACAATGAGCAGTTCTTC.

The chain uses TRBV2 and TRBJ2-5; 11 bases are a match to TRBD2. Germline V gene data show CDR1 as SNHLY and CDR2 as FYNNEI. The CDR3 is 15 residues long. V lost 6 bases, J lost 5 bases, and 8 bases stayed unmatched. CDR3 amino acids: CASSRTSGFVETQYF. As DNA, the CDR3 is TGTGCCAGCAGCCGGACTAGCGGGTTCGTTGAGACCCAGTACTTC.

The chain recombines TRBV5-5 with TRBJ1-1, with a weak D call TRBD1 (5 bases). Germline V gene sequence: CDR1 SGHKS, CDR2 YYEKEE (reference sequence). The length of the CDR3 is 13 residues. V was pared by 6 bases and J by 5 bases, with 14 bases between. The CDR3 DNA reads TGTGCCAGCACCATCCGGGGGGAAACTGAAGCTTTCTTT. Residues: CASTIRGETEAFF.

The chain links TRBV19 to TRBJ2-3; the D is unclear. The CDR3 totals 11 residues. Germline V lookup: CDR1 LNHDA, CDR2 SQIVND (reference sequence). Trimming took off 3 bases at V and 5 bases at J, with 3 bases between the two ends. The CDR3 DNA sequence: TGTGCCAGTAGTATTGGAGATACGCAGTATTTT. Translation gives CASSIGDTQYF. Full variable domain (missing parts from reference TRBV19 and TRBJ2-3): DGGITQSPKYLFRKEGQNVTLSCEQNLNHDAMYWYRQDPGQGLRLIYYSQIVNDFQKGDIAEGYSVSREKKESFPLTVTSAQKNPTAFYLCASSIGDTQYFGPGTRLTVL.

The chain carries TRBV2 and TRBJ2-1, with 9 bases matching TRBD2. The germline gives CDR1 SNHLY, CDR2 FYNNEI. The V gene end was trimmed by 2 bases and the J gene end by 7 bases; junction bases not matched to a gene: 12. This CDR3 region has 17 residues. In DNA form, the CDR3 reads TGTGCCAGCAGTGAAAGGCCCTGGAGCGGGAGGTCAAATGAGCAGTTCTTC. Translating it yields CASSERPWSGRSNEQFF.

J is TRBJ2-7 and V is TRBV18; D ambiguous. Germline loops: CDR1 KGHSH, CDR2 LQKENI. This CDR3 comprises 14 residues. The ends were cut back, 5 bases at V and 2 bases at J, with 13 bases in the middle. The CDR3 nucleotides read TGTGCCAGCTCAGGATCGACCCCTCCCTACGAGCAGTACTTC. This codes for CASSGSTPPYEQYF.

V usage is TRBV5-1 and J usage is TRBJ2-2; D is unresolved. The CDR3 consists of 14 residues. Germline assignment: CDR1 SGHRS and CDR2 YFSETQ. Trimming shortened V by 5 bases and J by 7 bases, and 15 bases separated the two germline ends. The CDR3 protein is CASSRLGFDGELFF. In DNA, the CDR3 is TGCGCCAGCAGTCGGCTGGGGTTTGACGGGGAGCTGTTTTTT.

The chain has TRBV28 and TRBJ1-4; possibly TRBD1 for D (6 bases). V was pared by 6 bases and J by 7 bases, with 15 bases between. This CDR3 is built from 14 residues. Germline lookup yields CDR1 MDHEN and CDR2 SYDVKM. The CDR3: CASSSGQLPEKLFF. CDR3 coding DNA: TGTGCCAGCAGCTCCGGACAGCTACCTGAAAAACTGTTTTTT.

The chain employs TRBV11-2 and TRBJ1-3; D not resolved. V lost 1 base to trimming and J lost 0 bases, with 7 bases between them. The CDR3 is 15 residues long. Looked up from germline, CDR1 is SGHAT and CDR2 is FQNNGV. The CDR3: CASSLVADSGNTIYF. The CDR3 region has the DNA TGTGCCAGCAGCTTAGTGGCAGACTCTGGAAACACCATATATTTT. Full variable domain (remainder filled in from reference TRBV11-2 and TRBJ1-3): EAGVAQSPRYKIIEKRQSVAFWCNPISGHATLYWYQQILGQGPKLLIQFQNNGVVDDSQLPKDRFSAERLKGVDSTLKIQPAKLEDSAVYLCASSLVADSGNTIYFGEGSWLTVV.

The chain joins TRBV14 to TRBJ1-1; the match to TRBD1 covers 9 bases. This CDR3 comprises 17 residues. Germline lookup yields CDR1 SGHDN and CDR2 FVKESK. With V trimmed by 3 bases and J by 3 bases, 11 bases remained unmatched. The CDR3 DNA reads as TGTGCCAGCAGCCATGTCCCGGGACAGGGAGGGGACACTGAAGCTTTCTTT. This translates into CASSHVPGQGGDTEAFF.

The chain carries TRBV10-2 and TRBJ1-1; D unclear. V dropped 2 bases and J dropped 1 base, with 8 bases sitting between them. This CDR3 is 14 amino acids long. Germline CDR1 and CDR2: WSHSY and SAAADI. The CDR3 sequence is CASSEVEKNTEAFF. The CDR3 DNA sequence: TGCGCCAGCAGTGAGGTGGAAAAGAACACTGAAGCTTTCTTT.

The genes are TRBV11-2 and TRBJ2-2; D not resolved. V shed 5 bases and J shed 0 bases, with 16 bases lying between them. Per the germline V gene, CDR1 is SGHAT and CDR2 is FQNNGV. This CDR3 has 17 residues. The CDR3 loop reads CASSPKFGQSNTGELFF. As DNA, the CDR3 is TGTGCCAGCAGCCCCAAGTTCGGGCAGTCGAACACCGGGGAGCTGTTTTTT.

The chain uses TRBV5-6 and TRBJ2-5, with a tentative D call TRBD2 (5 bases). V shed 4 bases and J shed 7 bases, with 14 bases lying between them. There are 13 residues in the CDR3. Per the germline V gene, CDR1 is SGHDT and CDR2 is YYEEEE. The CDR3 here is CASSDGGAGTQYF. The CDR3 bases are TGTGCCAGCAGCGACGGAGGCGCCGGGACCCAGTACTTC. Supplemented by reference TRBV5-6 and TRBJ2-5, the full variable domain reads DAGVTQSPTHLIKTRGQQVTLRCSPKSGHDTVSWYQQALGQGPQFIFQYYEEEERQRGNFPDRFSGHQFPNYSSELNVNALLLGDSALYLCASSDGGAGTQYFGPGTRLLVL.

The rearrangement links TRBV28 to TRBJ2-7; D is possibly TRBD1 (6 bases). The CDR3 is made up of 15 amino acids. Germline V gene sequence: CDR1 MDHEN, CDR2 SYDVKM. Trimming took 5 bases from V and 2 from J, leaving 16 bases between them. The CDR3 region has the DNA TGTGCCAGCAGTACCCTGATTCAGGGGACCTACGAGCAGTACTTC. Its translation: CASSTLIQGTYEQYF.

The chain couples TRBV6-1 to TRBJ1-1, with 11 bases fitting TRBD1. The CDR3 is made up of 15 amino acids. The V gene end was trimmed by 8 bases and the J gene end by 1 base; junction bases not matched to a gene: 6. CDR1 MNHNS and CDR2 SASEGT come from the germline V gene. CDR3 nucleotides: TGTGCCAGCGGGGACAGGGGGTTGGGGAACACTGAAGCTTTCTTT. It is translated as CASGDRGLGNTEAFF.

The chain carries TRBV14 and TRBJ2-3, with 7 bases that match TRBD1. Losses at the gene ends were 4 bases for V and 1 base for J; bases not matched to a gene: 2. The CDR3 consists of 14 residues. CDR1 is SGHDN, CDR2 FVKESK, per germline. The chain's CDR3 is CASSLTGGTDTQYF. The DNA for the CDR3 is TGTGCCAGCAGCCTCACAGGGGGCACAGATACGCAGTATTTT.